This T cell receptor (beta chain) was retrieved from a study of beta chain features in type 1 diabetes. Notes on the study in general: Over-representation of high TCR-expressing cells was a possible consequence of cDNA sequencing. Shortening that was moderate but significant affected the TCRB CDR3s of Type 1 diabetes patients in all four CD4+ subsets. There were fewer insertions and more deletions at the VDJ junctions of type 1 diabetes patients.

This clone has more than one count but fewer than ten. Its antigen is unidentified. Trimming took off 4 bases at V and 12 bases at J, with 15 bases between the two ends. The CDR3 contains 12 residues. Germline V gene data show CDR1 as SGHAT and CDR2 as FQNNGV. The isolated RNA, all of it, was reverse transcribed, so expressed TCRB transcripts were what got sequenced. This table comes from immunoSEQ multiplex PCR, and its TCRdb copy is limited to in-frame clones, with some not included. Among about 280,000 clones listed, about 15% were seen once. This chain links TRBV11-2 with TRBJ1-2, with TRBD1 as a possible D gene (5 bases). The receptor comes from a man younger than 30 with type 1 diabetes. The sample consisted of naive CD4+ T cells from blood. The CDR3 DNA reads as TGTGCCAGCAGCTACATCGAGCGGGGACACACCTTC. Translation: CASSYIERGHTF.